These 23 T cell receptor beta chains share one sample of origin, sequenced in a study of vaccination and CD4 T cells after COVID-19. MiXCR, applied by TCRdb to the PCR reads, yields one record per CDR3 protein. This table has 25,000 to 30,000 distinct CDR3 sequences, roughly 51% appearing once. Time point described: late sampling 161 to 241 days after vaccination in a few convalescent patients. Sequencing was performed on CD4+ T cells from blood, taken about 7 months after SARS-CoV-2 vaccination. Source of these receptors: a human donor who had recovered from COVID-19.

There are a few counts of this clonotype. This chain uses TRBV20-1 with TRBJ2-7; tentatively, D is TRBD2 (6 bases). Per the germline V gene, CDR1 is DFQATT and CDR2 is SNEGSKA (reference sequence). The CDR3 runs to 14 residues. Trimming left V 6 bases short and J 0 bases short, with 15 bases between. The DNA of the CDR3 is TGCAGTGCGGCCTCGCGGGGAAGCTCCTACGAGCAGTACTTC. Translating it yields CSAASRGSSYEQYF.

This chain links TRBV29-1 with TRBJ1-1; tentatively, D is TRBD1 (5 bases). Trimming stripped 0 bases from V and 9 bases from J, with 14 bases between. The germline V gene has CDR1 SQVTM and CDR2 ANQGSEA. This CDR3 contains 13 residues. The CDR3 is CSVEEDTGVKAFF. CDR3 bases: TGCAGCGTTGAAGAGGATACAGGCGTAAAAGCTTTCTTT. Using reference TRBV29-1 and TRBJ1-1 for the parts outside the CDR3, the full variable domain is SAVISQKPSRDICQRGTSLTIQCQVDSQVTMMFWYRQQPGQSLTLIATANQGSEATYESGFVIDKFPISRPNLTFSTLTVSNMSPEDSSIYLCSVEEDTGVKAFFGQGTRLTVV.

The chain links TRBV6-1 to TRBJ2-1; the match to TRBD2 covers 10 bases. CDR1 is MNHNS and CDR2 is SASEGT in the germline V gene. The CDR3 has 15 residues. Trimming at V came to 4 bases and at J to 6 bases, leaving 6 bases not matched to a gene. The CDR3 DNA reads as TGTGCCAGCAGTGTCGGGACTAGCGACATCAATGAGCAGTTCTTC. Protein: CASSVGTSDINEQFF.

This clonotype was picked up a small number of times. The chain is built from TRBV20-1 and TRBJ1-3; D ambiguous. V gave up 2 bases and J gave up 4 bases, with 12 bases separating them. The CDR3 totals 14 residues. The germline gives CDR1 DFQATT, CDR2 SNEGSKA (reference sequence). The chain's CDR3 is CSARSLVSGNTIYF. The CDR3 nucleotides are TGCAGTGCTAGATCCCTCGTCTCAGGAAACACCATATATTTT.

The chain joins TRBV23-1 to TRBJ2-3, with D hard to call. TRBV23-1 is flagged as an ORF with uncertain function. The CDR3 is 11 amino acids. V lost 8 bases to trimming and J lost 2 bases, with 5 bases between them. This CDR3 reads CASHLTDTQYF. CDR3 DNA: TGCGCCAGCCATCTCACAGATACGCAGTATTTT.

This sequence joins TRBV5-4 and TRBJ2-2, with D maybe TRBD2 (6 bases). Germline V gene sequence: CDR1 SGHNT, CDR2 YYREEE (reference sequence). V gave up 7 bases and J gave up 7 bases, with 17 bases separating them. The CDR3 contains 14 residues. The CDR3 protein is CASGPGGTNGELFF. CDR3 bases: TGTGCCAGCGGGCCCGGCGGGACCAACGGGGAGCTGTTTTTT. The whole variable domain, remainder taken from reference TRBV5-4 and TRBJ2-2, is ETGVTQSPTHLIKTRGQQVTLRCSSQSGHNTVSWYQQALGQGPQFIFQYYREEENGRGNFPPRFSGLQFPNYSSELNVNALELDDSALYLCASGPGGTNGELFFGEGSRLTVL.

This clonotype has a handful of counts. The rearrangement links TRBV20-1 to TRBJ1-2, with unresolved D. The CDR3 is made up of 11 amino acids. Deletions cut 3 bases from V and 6 bases from J, with 8 bases between. Germline V gene sequence: CDR1 DFQATT, CDR2 SNEGSKA (reference sequence). The CDR3 here is CSASPVDGYTF. The CDR3 DNA reads as TGCAGTGCTAGCCCCGTAGATGGCTACACCTTC.

This clonotype was detected only a few times. The rearrangement links TRBV20-1 to TRBJ2-1; possible D gene TRBD1, 6 bases. V lost 6 bases and J 7 bases, leaving 19 bases between the germline ends. Germline lookup yields CDR1 DFQATT and CDR2 SNEGSKA (reference sequence). This CDR3 contains 14 residues. CDR3: CSANRPGQTNEQFF. The CDR3 DNA reads as TGCAGTGCCAACCGACCGGGACAAACTAATGAGCAGTTCTTC.

This clonotype was seen only a few times. The V and J genes are TRBV28 and TRBJ1-2; unclear D gene. Germline V gene sequence: CDR1 MDHEN, CDR2 SYDVKM. Trimming shortened V by 4 bases and J by 4 bases, and 7 bases separated the two germline ends. The CDR3 runs 12 residues. Here the CDR3 reads CASSWGSYGYTF. The CDR3 DNA follows: TGTGCCAGCAGTTGGGGAAGCTATGGCTACACCTTC.

The CDR3 spells CASRLAGVYNEQFF. CDR3 DNA: TGTGCCAGCAGACTAGCGGGAGTTTACAATGAGCAGTTCTTC. The genes are TRBV2 and TRBJ2-1, with 11 bases matching TRBD2. The length of the CDR3 is 14 residues. Germline V gene data show CDR1 as SNHLY and CDR2 as FYNNEI. Germline trimming cut 6 bases from V and 4 bases from J; bases unmatched to any gene: 2.

The CDR3 here is CASSYGTSHTGELFF. CDR3 DNA: TGTGCCAGCAGTTACGGGACTAGCCACACCGGGGAGCTGTTTTTT. The V call is TRBV6-5, the J call TRBJ2-2, with 9 bases lining up with TRBD2. The V segment lost 2 bases and the J segment 3 bases; nucleotides outside the gene matches: 1. Per the germline V gene, CDR1 is MNHEY and CDR2 is SVGAGI. CDR3 size: 15 residues.

The chain couples TRBV7-6 to TRBJ2-3; D uncertain. V dropped 1 base and J dropped 3 bases, with 8 bases sitting between them. The germline CDR1 and CDR2 sequences are SGHVS and FNYEAQ. This CDR3 region has 14 residues. The CDR3 region is CASSLVGSTDTQYF. CDR3 nucleotides: TGTGCCAGCAGCTTAGTGGGCAGTACAGATACGCAGTATTTT.

The chain carries TRBV7-9 and TRBJ2-7, with 14 bases that match TRBD2. The CDR3 is 16 residues long. Unmatched junction bases numbered 10, after V lost 5 bases and J lost 7 bases. CDR1 and CDR2 from the germline V gene are SEHNR and FQNEAQ (reference sequence). In nucleotides, the CDR3 is TGTGCCAGCAGCCACGGGACTAGCGGGAGTTTTCGAGAGCAGTACTTC. It translates to CASSHGTSGSFREQYF. Filled out from reference TRBV7-9 and TRBJ2-7, the complete variable domain reads DTGVSQNPRHKITKRGQNVTFRCDPISEHNRLYWYRQTLGQGPEFLTYFQNEAQLEKSRLLSDRFSAERPKGSFSTLEIQRTEQGDSAMYLCASSHGTSGSFREQYFGPGTRLTVT.

CDR3 nucleotides: TGTGCCAGTAGTAGACAGTTCAATCAGCCCCAGCATTTT. Amino acids: CASSRQFNQPQHF. The chain carries TRBV19 and TRBJ1-5; a possible D gene is TRBD1 (5 bases). V dropped 4 bases and J dropped 3 bases, with 7 bases sitting between them. The V gene's germline CDR1 is LNHDA and CDR2 SQIVND (reference sequence). The CDR3 is 13 residues long. The full variable domain, rest sourced from reference TRBV19 and TRBJ1-5, is DGGITQSPKYLFRKEGQNVTLSCEQNLNHDAMYWYRQDPGQGLRLIYYSQIVNDFQKGDIAEGYSVSREKKESFPLTVTSAQKNPTAFYLCASSRQFNQPQHFGDGTRLSIL.

Only a few counts were recorded for this clonotype. CDR3 loop: CASSSWGGGYTF. CDR3 bases: TGTGCCAGCAGTTCTTGGGGAGGGGGCTACACCTTC. This chain connects TRBV27 to TRBJ1-2; D unresolved. CDR3 length: 12 amino acids. Looked up from germline, CDR1 is MNHEY and CDR2 is SMNVEV (reference sequence). V was cut by 4 bases and J by 8 bases, with 11 bases left in between.

The chain joins TRBV19 to TRBJ1-1, with D unresolved. The germline CDR1 and CDR2 sequences are LNHDA and SQIVND (reference sequence). This CDR3 is 11 amino acids long. Between the trimmed V and J ends, which lost 6 bases and 4 bases, there was a span of 6 bases. The CDR3 bases are TGTGCCAGTAGGGACTTCACTGAAGCTTTCTTT. Amino acids: CASRDFTEAFF.

The chain combines TRBV28 with TRBJ2-7, with no clear D. The CDR3 length is 12 residues. V was shortened by 2 bases and J by 6 bases, with 8 bases between the two germline ends. CDR1 is MDHEN and CDR2 is SYDVKM in the germline V gene. This CDR3 reads CASSLVEREQYF. In DNA form, the CDR3 reads TGTGCCAGCAGTTTAGTAGAACGCGAGCAGTACTTC.

The chain combines TRBV29-1 with TRBJ1-3; the D gene is possibly TRBD1 (5 bases). The ends were cut back, 6 bases at V and 0 bases at J, with 15 bases in the middle. There are 15 residues in the CDR3. Looked up from germline, CDR1 is SQVTM and CDR2 is ANQGSEA. The CDR3 region is CSVRGTGNSGNTIYF. Written as DNA, the CDR3 is TGCAGCGTGCGGGGGACGGGGAACTCTGGAAACACCATATATTTT. Complete variable domain (other parts from reference TRBV29-1 and TRBJ1-3): SAVISQKPSRDICQRGTSLTIQCQVDSQVTMMFWYRQQPGQSLTLIATANQGSEATYESGFVIDKFPISRPNLTFSTLTVSNMSPEDSSIYLCSVRGTGNSGNTIYFGEGSWLTVV.

This chain joins TRBV20-1 and TRBJ1-5, with TRBD1 matching 9 bases. The CDR3 consists of 14 residues. The germline V gene has CDR1 DFQATT and CDR2 SNEGSKA (reference sequence). The J segment lost 3 bases and the V segment lost 6 bases, leaving 6 bases of the junction unmatched. The CDR3 reads CSAVGDRANQPQHF. The CDR3 nucleotides are TGCAGTGCAGTTGGGGACAGGGCCAATCAGCCCCAGCATTTT.

The V and J genes are TRBV27 and TRBJ2-7, with TRBD2 identical over 9 bases. The CDR3 totals 16 residues. V was pared by 2 bases and J by 13 bases, with 18 bases of the junction left unmatched. CDR1 is MNHEY, CDR2 SMNVEV, per germline (reference sequence). CDR3 nucleotides: TGTGCCAGCAGTTTACTCCCGGGACTAGCTTACGGCGAGCTTTACTTC. Amino acid sequence: CASSLLPGLAYGELYF.

This clonotype was seen a handful of times. The V call is TRBV24-1, the J call TRBJ2-3, with 7 bases identical to TRBD1. The CDR3 is 14 amino acids. V was clipped by 4 bases and J by 4 bases; unmatched bases: 4. The V gene's germline CDR1 is KGHDR and CDR2 SFDVKD. The CDR3 here is CATSEQTGADTQYF. The DNA of the CDR3 is TGTGCCACCAGTGAGCAAACAGGGGCAGATACGCAGTATTTT.

The V gene is TRBV19, the J gene TRBJ1-5; 11 bases fit TRBD1. From germline, CDR1 is LNHDA and CDR2 SQIVND (reference sequence). There are 16 residues in the CDR3. The ends lost 6 bases at V and 5 bases at J; junction bases unmatched: 9. CDR3 nucleotides: TGTGCCAGTAGGCTTTCCGGGACAGGGGGACATCAGCCCCAGCATTTT. This encodes CASRLSGTGGHQPQHF.

The chain is built from TRBV2 and TRBJ2-7; 8 bases line up with TRBD2. V lost 1 base, J lost 2 bases, and 4 bases stayed unmatched. Germline CDR1 SNHLY, CDR2 FYNNEI. The CDR3 is made up of 15 amino acids. The CDR3 region is CASSEGLATTYEQYF. In DNA, the CDR3 is TGTGCCAGCAGTGAAGGACTAGCGACGACCTACGAGCAGTACTTC.